This paragraph covers one TCR beta chain sequence. Its specificity is not known. This CDR3 spans 18 amino acids. CDR1 and CDR2 from the germline V gene are SGHAT and FQNNGV. Deletions cut 1 base from V and 6 bases from J, with 24 bases between. These data come from a study of T cell repertoires in cytomegalovirus infection. Study details: Carrying CMV and the relevant HLA type showed in public TCR beta signatures.

Study results and caveats: Clonotypes of TCR beta that were HLA-C-restricted and CMV-specific dominated the ex vivo response. Individuals carrying CMV plus the relevant HLA were identified by cumulative frequency of public TCR beta families.

TCRdb reprocessed the reads via MiXCR and lists one record per CDR3 protein. The sample lists 300,000 to 400,000 distinct CDR3 sequences, about 29% occurring once. The V call is TRBV11-2, the J call TRBJ1-1; D is possibly TRBD1 (6 bases). The source material was cultured PBMCs, sampled from culture after CMV antigen stimulation. The source is a human donor in good health (CMV status not recorded). Some clones in this sample may be carry-over from other donors' samples. The CDR3 nucleotides read TGTGCCAGCAGCTTAGCGACTACGGGGAGGGGGTTGAGCCCTGAAGCTTTCTTT. Encoded protein: CASSLATTGRGLSPEAFF.